Presented here are 31 T cell receptor beta chains from one specimen sequenced in a study of brain T cells in children with intractable seizures. Sample time point: blood from clinic visit 5 months post-surgery; TSC patient then seizure free. The table came from immunoSEQ multiplex PCR; TCRdb's copy has only in-frame clones and leaves some out. Of under 400,000 clones listed, roughly 93% were seen once; the top ten hold 5% to 7%. The material sequenced was peripheral blood, taken less than 6 months after surgery. The origin of the receptors is a boy under two years old with tuberous sclerosis and intractable seizures.

The gene calls are TRBV30 and TRBJ1-1; tentative D call: TRBD1 (5 bases). CDR3 size: 15 residues. V shed 3 bases and J shed 2 bases, with 16 bases lying between them. Germline V CDR1 and CDR2: GTSNPN, SVGIG (reference sequence). CDR3 nucleotide sequence: TGTGCCTGGAGCACAGGTCTTGGACTTAACACTGAAGCTTTCTTT. Encoded protein: CAWSTGLGLNTEAFF.

The rearrangement joins TRBV9 to TRBJ1-6; D unresolved. CDR3 length: 17 residues. Per germline, CDR1 SGDLS and CDR2 YYNGEE. Trimming shortened V by 0 bases and J by 0 bases, and 10 bases separated the two germline ends. The CDR3 loop reads CASSVDSLSSYNSPLHF. For the CDR3, the DNA is TGTGCCAGCAGCGTAGACAGCTTAAGCTCCTATAATTCACCCCTCCACTTT.

The chain uses TRBV5-4 and TRBJ1-1; possible D gene TRBD1, 6 bases. Trimming pared 2 bases from V and 7 bases from J, leaving 18 bases between. Germline lookup yields CDR1 SGHNT and CDR2 YYREEE (reference sequence). This CDR3 spans 15 amino acids. Here the CDR3 DNA reads TGTGCCAGCAGCTTTGGAGTGGGCAGGGGCGGTGAAGCTTTCTTT. This gives the protein CASSFGVGRGGEAFF.

V is TRBV7-2 and J is TRBJ2-1, with D maybe TRBD2 (5 bases). V gave up 1 base and J gave up 10 bases, with 11 bases separating them. Germline CDR1 SGHTA, CDR2 FQGNSA. The CDR3 runs to 13 residues. The CDR3 DNA is TGTGCCAGCAGCTTAGGGGCCCCGGGAGAGCAGTTCTTC. Its translation: CASSLGAPGEQFF.

This chain joins TRBV5-8 and TRBJ2-4; 15 nucleotides agree with TRBD2. V shed 5 bases and J 6 bases; nucleotides not matched to a gene: 9. Looked up from germline, CDR1 is SGHTS and CDR2 is YDEGEE. This CDR3 is built from 17 residues. CDR3 sequence: CASRRGLAGGLVNIQYF. The CDR3 nucleotides read TGTGCCAGCAGACGCGGACTAGCGGGAGGGCTGGTAAACATTCAGTACTTC.

The V call is TRBV5-4, the J call TRBJ2-1; D possibly corresponds to TRBD1 (5 bases). In germline, CDR1 is SGHNT, CDR2 YYREEE (reference sequence). V lost 4 bases and J 5 bases, leaving 22 bases between the germline ends. This CDR3 has 17 residues. CDR3 in amino acids: CASSLEEGQHGNNEQFF. In DNA, the CDR3 is TGTGCCAGCAGCCTCGAAGAAGGACAACACGGAAACAATGAGCAGTTCTTC.

The chain links TRBV3-1 (or the pseudogene TRBV3-2) to TRBJ2-1, with 12 nucleotides matching TRBD2. The ends lost 4 bases at V and 8 bases at J; junction bases unmatched: 6. CDR1 and CDR2 from the germline V gene are LGHDT and YNNKEL (reference sequence). The CDR3 consists of 15 residues. CDR3 sequence: CASSLVLAGGHEQFF. The CDR3 DNA reads TGTGCCAGCAGCCTGGTTCTAGCGGGGGGGCATGAGCAGTTCTTC.

This chain links TRBV25-1 with TRBJ1-2; the D is unclear. V gave up 0 bases and J gave up 2 bases, with 1 base separating them. CDR1 and CDR2 (germline): MGHDK, SYGVNS. The CDR3 runs to 12 residues. CDR3 protein: CASSEYNYGYTF. CDR3 sequence (DNA): TGTGCCAGCAGTGAATACAACTATGGCTACACCTTC.

In DNA, the CDR3 is TGTGCCAGCTCACCTAAGGTGTCCTCCTACAATGAGCAGTTCTTC. Its translation is CASSPKVSSYNEQFF. The V gene is TRBV18, the J gene TRBJ2-1; D remains unclear. The ends were cut back, 3 bases at V and 0 bases at J, with 9 bases in the middle. The CDR3 contains 15 residues. The germline V gene encodes CDR1 KGHSH and CDR2 LQKENI.

The chain links TRBV6-5 to TRBJ1-6; D unclear. Germline lookup yields CDR1 MNHEY and CDR2 SVGAGI. This CDR3 spans 15 amino acids. V dropped 5 bases and J dropped 9 bases, with 17 bases sitting between them. The CDR3 DNA reads TGTGCCAGCAGTCCTACGTGGGGTGGAAGTTCACCCCTCCACTTT. Translation: CASSPTWGGSSPLHF.

The chain carries TRBV5-6 and TRBJ2-1, with 9 bases matching TRBD1. The CDR3 covers 13 residues. V gave up 3 bases and J gave up 9 bases; unmatched junction bases: 4. Germline-derived CDR1 and CDR2 are SGHDT and YYEEEE. The CDR3 region is CASSWDRESEQFF. DNA of the CDR3: TGTGCCAGCAGCTGGGACAGGGAAAGTGAGCAGTTCTTC. The whole variable domain, remainder taken from reference TRBV5-6 and TRBJ2-1, is DAGVTQSPTHLIKTRGQQVTLRCSPKSGHDTVSWYQQALGQGPQFIFQYYEEEERQRGNFPDRFSGHQFPNYSSELNVNALLLGDSALYLCASSWDRESEQFFGPGTRLTVL.

V and J are TRBV7-9 and TRBJ1-1; tentative D call: TRBD1 (5 bases). Between the trimmed V and J ends, which lost 8 bases and 3 bases, there was a span of 16 bases. This CDR3 has 14 residues. Germline V gene data show CDR1 as SEHNR and CDR2 as FQNEAQ (reference sequence). The CDR3 bases are TGTGCCAGCCGGGTCCCCGCGGGGGACACTGAAGCTTTCTTT. This encodes CASRVPAGDTEAFF. Together with reference TRBV7-9 and TRBJ1-1, the CDR3 gives the full variable domain: DTGVSQNPRHKITKRGQNVTFRCDPISEHNRLYWYRQTLGQGPEFLTYFQNEAQLEKSRLLSDRFSAERPKGSFSTLEIQRTEQGDSAMYLCASRVPAGDTEAFFGQGTRLTVV.

The genes are TRBV7-9 and TRBJ2-3; no firm D call. This CDR3 is 14 amino acids long. V lost 0 bases and J lost 5, with 9 bases in between. Looked up from germline, CDR1 is SEHNR and CDR2 is FQNEAQ (reference sequence). The CDR3 sequence: CASSLAHFLDTQYF. CDR3 in DNA: TGTGCCAGCAGCTTAGCTCACTTCTTAGATACGCAGTATTTT. Filled out from reference TRBV7-9 and TRBJ2-3, the complete variable domain reads DTGVSQNPRHKITKRGQNVTFRCDPISEHNRLYWYRQTLGQGPEFLTYFQNEAQLEKSRLLSDRFSAERPKGSFSTLEIQRTEQGDSAMYLCASSLAHFLDTQYFGPGTRLTVL.

The chain combines TRBV7-9 with TRBJ2-1; the D gene is possibly TRBD2 (7 bases). With 5 bases removed from V and 0 bases from J, the gap between germline ends came to 17 bases. The CDR3 is 17 amino acids. Germline V lookup: CDR1 SEHNR, CDR2 FQNEAQ (reference sequence). The CDR3 here is CASSRPRGGGSYNEQFF. The CDR3 nucleotides are TGTGCCAGCAGCCGACCCCGCGGGGGCGGCTCCTACAATGAGCAGTTCTTC.

This clone has only one observation. This chain connects TRBV18 to TRBJ2-7, with D possibly matching TRBD2 (6 bases). Germline values: CDR1 KGHSH, CDR2 LQKENI. V lost 3 bases to trimming and J lost 0 bases, with 12 bases between them. This CDR3 contains 15 residues. The CDR3 region has the DNA TGTGCCAGCTCACCCTACTACGGGAGCTCCTACGAGCAGTACTTC. Translated: CASSPYYGSSYEQYF.

In the case of this clone: As the CDR3 is not closed by the conserved phenylalanine or tryptophan, this likely results from a read error. The DNA is left out, because the CDR3 cannot be placed on it with certainty; the CDR3 is given as TCRdb lists it. The gene calls are TRBV30 and TRBJ2-7; the table's D call, TRBD1, was not checked against the DNA. Germline V CDR1 and CDR2: GTSNPN, SVGIG (reference sequence). The CDR3 numbers 13 amino acids, ends counted. The CDR3 loop is CAWSPTQGDRVVI.

The chain is built from TRBV11-1 and TRBJ1-5, with TRBD1 as a possible D gene (5 bases). Deletions cut 1 base from V and 7 bases from J, with 14 bases between. In germline, CDR1 is SGHAT, CDR2 FQDESV (reference sequence). The CDR3 contains 15 residues. In DNA form, the CDR3 reads TGTGCCAGCAGCTTAGATGGGGACCAAGGGCAGCCCCAGCATTTT. Protein product: CASSLDGDQGQPQHF. Together with reference TRBV11-1 and TRBJ1-5, the CDR3 gives the full variable domain: EAEVAQSPRYKITEKSQAVAFWCDPISGHATLYWYRQILGQGPELLVQFQDESVVDDSQLPKDRFSAERLKGVDSTLKIQPAELGDSAMYLCASSLDGDQGQPQHFGDGTRLSIL.

The chain employs TRBV4-1 and TRBJ1-5; D remains unclear. The CDR3 is 14 residues long. V dropped 0 bases and J dropped 10 bases, with 13 bases sitting between them. Germline CDR1 MGHRA, CDR2 YSYEKL. The CDR3, as DNA: TGCGCCAGCAGCCAAGATGGGCAGAAGCTCCCCCAGCATTTT. It codes for CASSQDGQKLPQHF.

The rearrangement links TRBV4-1 to TRBJ1-4, with D unresolved. Germline V gives CDR1 MGHRA, CDR2 YSYEKL. The ends were cut back, 3 bases at V and 5 bases at J, with 7 bases in the middle. There are 13 residues in the CDR3. DNA for the CDR3: TGCGCCAGCAGCCAGAGAGAAAATGAAAAACTGTTTTTT. Protein product: CASSQRENEKLFF.

The chain carries TRBV13 and TRBJ2-3; 9 bases are shared with TRBD1. V trimming: 5 bases; J trimming: 2 bases; junction bases outside the gene matches: 2. The germline CDR1 and CDR2 sequences are PRHDT and FYEKMQ (reference sequence). This CDR3 is built from 14 residues. The CDR3 DNA reads TGTGCCAGCAGCGGGACAGGGTTCACAGATACGCAGTATTTT. Its translation is CASSGTGFTDTQYF.

V and J are TRBV30 and TRBJ2-3; possible D gene TRBD2, 5 bases. The CDR3 runs to 15 residues. Germline CDR1 and CDR2: GTSNPN and SVGIG (reference sequence). With 2 bases removed from V and 1 base from J, the gap between germline ends came to 13 bases. The CDR3 nucleotides are TGTGCCTGGAGTAGAGGGTCCAGCGGCACAGATACGCAGTATTTT. It is translated as CAWSRGSSGTDTQYF.

The CDR3 coding sequence is TGTGCCAGCAGCTTAGCGGGAACCTACAATGAGCAGTTCTTC. It specifies CASSLAGTYNEQFF. The genes are TRBV27 and TRBJ2-1, with 8 bases aligning to TRBD2. This CDR3 region has 14 residues. The V gene's germline CDR1 is MNHEY and CDR2 SMNVEV (reference sequence). V lost 6 bases, J lost 2 bases, and 3 bases stayed unmatched.

The V and J genes are TRBV9 and TRBJ1-2; D might be TRBD1 (5 bases). V shed 0 bases and J shed 8 bases, with 11 bases lying between them. This CDR3 region has 13 residues. Germline V CDR1 and CDR2: SGDLS, YYNGEE. CDR3 DNA sequence: TGTGCCAGCAGCGTAGGGCAGGGCAGAGGCTACACCTTC. Protein sequence: CASSVGQGRGYTF.

This chain uses TRBV13 with TRBJ2-3, with 8 bases aligning to TRBD2. V shed 5 bases, J shed 3 bases, and the junction held 13 bases outside the gene matches. This CDR3 is built from 17 residues. Germline CDR1 and CDR2: PRHDT and FYEKMQ (reference sequence). The CDR3 DNA is TGTGCCAGCAGCCAAACGACAGCGGGAGAGGGAACAGATACGCAGTATTTT. Encoded protein: CASSQTTAGEGTDTQYF.

The CDR3 bases are TGTGCCAGCAGCTCATATGAGCGGGCTCCGGTCAATGAGCAGTTCTTC. As protein: CASSSYERAPVNEQFF. V is TRBV11-2 and J is TRBJ2-1; possibly TRBD2 for D (6 bases). Germline loops: CDR1 SGHAT, CDR2 FQNNGV. This CDR3 is 16 amino acids long. With 4 bases removed from V and 6 bases from J, the gap between germline ends came to 19 bases.

V and J are TRBV7-2 and TRBJ1-2; tentatively, D is TRBD1 (5 bases). Germline CDR1 and CDR2: SGHTA and FQGNSA. Trimming took off 6 bases at V and 5 bases at J, with 13 bases between the two ends. The CDR3 runs 13 residues. CDR3 loop: CASRKRAGYGYTF. The CDR3 nucleotides are TGTGCCAGCAGAAAACGGGCAGGGTATGGCTACACCTTC. The complete variable domain, with remaining parts taken from reference TRBV7-2 and TRBJ1-2, reads GAGVSQSPSNKVTEKGKDVELRCDPISGHTALYWYRQSLGQGLEFLIYFQGNSAPDKSGLPSDRFSAERTGGSVSTLTIQRTQQEDSAVYLCASRKRAGYGYTFGSGTRLTVV.

The rearrangement uses TRBV5-1 and TRBJ2-2; D gene ambiguous. The CDR3 sequence is 15 residues long. Germline CDR1 reads SGHRS; CDR2 reads YFSETQ. V was cut by 2 bases and J by 0 bases, with 8 bases left in between. The CDR3 nucleotides read TGCGCCAGCAGCTTAGGCCTAACGAACACCGGGGAGCTGTTTTTT. Its protein product is CASSLGLTNTGELFF.

This clone was detected once. The chain couples TRBV7-9 to TRBJ2-3, with D perhaps matching TRBD2 (5 bases). This CDR3 has 14 residues. CDR1 SEHNR and CDR2 FQNEAQ come from the germline V gene (reference sequence). Trimming stripped 5 bases from V and 4 bases from J, with 13 bases between. For the CDR3, the DNA is TGTGCCAGCAGCCTAGACGCGGGTTCAGATACGCAGTATTTT. Protein: CASSLDAGSDTQYF. The whole variable domain, remainder taken from reference TRBV7-9 and TRBJ2-3, is DTGVSQNPRHKITKRGQNVTFRCDPISEHNRLYWYRQTLGQGPEFLTYFQNEAQLEKSRLLSDRFSAERPKGSFSTLEIQRTEQGDSAMYLCASSLDAGSDTQYFGPGTRLTVL.

In the case of this clone: The junction departs from the called germline gene at one end, perhaps through a read error. The rearrangement uses TRBV27 and TRBJ2-7; 7 bases are shared with TRBD2. Germline V CDR1 and CDR2: MNHEY, SMNVEV (reference sequence). This CDR3 has 15 amino acids. For the CDR3, the DNA is TGTGCCAGCAGTTTATCTGGGGGGGAACGGGGGAAGCATTACTTC. This encodes CASSLSGGERGKHYF.

The rearrangement joins TRBV29-1 to TRBJ1-1; 11 bases are a match to TRBD1. Trimming removed 2 bases from V and 7 bases from J; junction bases left unmatched: 9. The CDR3 is 15 residues long. Germline CDR1 reads SQVTM; CDR2 reads ANQGSEA. The CDR3 loop is CSVELGMGQGGEAFF. Written as DNA, the CDR3 is TGCAGCGTTGAACTCGGGATGGGACAGGGGGGTGAAGCTTTCTTT.

The chain is built from TRBV7-2 and TRBJ1-1; D might be TRBD1 (6 bases). The germline CDR1 and CDR2 sequences are SGHTA and FQGNSA. The CDR3 sequence is 11 residues long. With 5 bases removed from V and 9 bases from J, the gap between germline ends came to 10 bases. The CDR3 is CASSLRDKAFF. The DNA of the CDR3 is TGTGCCAGCAGCCTCCGGGACAAAGCTTTCTTT.